One sample yielded the 30 T cell receptor beta chains listed below, sequenced in a study of vaccination and CD4 T cells after COVID-19. Specified treatment: roughly 10-day PBMC culture with coronavirus spike peptide pools or control peptides (ViraFEST assay). The antigens these receptors bind are not known. Sequence data for DNA of cultured CD4+ T cells were generated by the Oncomine TCR Beta short-read assay. In TCRdb, the PCR reads were re-called with MiXCR into one record per CDR3 protein. The profile shows roughly 17,000 distinct CDR3 sequences, just over 70% of them singletons. The sequenced sample was CD4+ T cells from blood, cultured in vitro. The receptors originated from a human donor who had recovered from COVID-19.

J is TRBJ1-5 and V is TRBV20-1, with TRBD1 matching 7 bases. Looked up from germline, CDR1 is DFQATT and CDR2 is SNEGSKA (reference sequence). V shed 3 bases and J 4 bases; nucleotides not matched to a gene: 3. The CDR3 has 13 amino acids. CDR3 amino acids: CSARGRGNQPQHF. The CDR3 region has the DNA TGCAGTGCTAGGGGCAGGGGGAATCAGCCCCAGCATTTT.

V and J are TRBV28 and TRBJ1-6, with 7 bases lining up with TRBD1. Germline V gene sequence: CDR1 MDHEN, CDR2 SYDVKM. The CDR3 totals 13 residues. The V gene end was trimmed by 8 bases and the J gene end by 8 bases; junction bases not matched to a gene: 6. CDR3 region: CASWTGWDSPLHF. CDR3 nucleotide sequence: TGTGCCAGCTGGACAGGCTGGGATTCACCCCTCCACTTT.

With respect to this clonotype: The junction and the germline gene differ at one end; a read error may be behind it. The chain links TRBV7-2 to TRBJ2-3; a possible D gene is TRBD2 (6 bases). The germline V gene has CDR1 SGHTA and CDR2 FQGNSA. This CDR3 is built from 16 residues. This CDR3 is CASSLASDGSTDTQYF. The CDR3 DNA is TGTGCCAGCAGCCTAGCGTCGGACGGGAGCACAGATACGCAGTATTTT.

There are a few counts of this clonotype. The J gene is TRBJ2-3, the V gene TRBV20-1, with D possibly being TRBD2 (5 bases). There are 13 residues in the CDR3. Germline CDR1 DFQATT, CDR2 SNEGSKA (reference sequence). The ends were cut back, 4 bases at V and 4 bases at J, with 12 bases in the middle. The chain's CDR3 is CSATLGVADTQYF. The DNA for the CDR3 is TGCAGTGCTACCCTCGGGGTGGCAGATACGCAGTATTTT.

CDR3 sequence reads: CASSLTSAYEQYF. The DNA of the CDR3 is TGTGCCAGCAGCCTGACTAGCGCCTACGAGCAGTACTTC. The genes are TRBV6-4 and TRBJ2-7; the match to TRBD2 covers 8 bases. CDR3 size: 13 residues. V gave up 6 bases and J gave up 2 bases; unmatched junction bases: 3. The V gene's germline CDR1 is MRHNA and CDR2 SNTAGT.

This clonotype has just one count. The chain joins TRBV7-2 to TRBJ1-5, with D tentatively TRBD1 (5 bases). Germline values: CDR1 SGHTA, CDR2 FQGNSA. The V end lost 5 bases, the J end lost 1 base, and 15 bases lay between the germline ends. The length of the CDR3 is 16 residues. The CDR3, as DNA: TGTGCCAGCAGCCGTGGAGGGGCGGAGAGCAATCAGCCCCAGCATTTT. It codes for CASSRGGAESNQPQHF.

This clonotype was counted a few times. The chain has TRBV20-1 and TRBJ2-7; TRBD2 matches 9 bases. The trim removed 3 bases at V and 7 bases at J, leaving 7 bases unmatched. Germline V gene lookup returns CDR1 DFQATT and CDR2 SNEGSKA (reference sequence). This CDR3 is 13 amino acids long. The CDR3 reads CSARVAGVWEQYF. The CDR3 nucleotides read TGCAGTGCTAGGGTAGCGGGGGTATGGGAGCAGTACTTC.

The rearrangement joins TRBV7-3 to TRBJ1-4; tentatively, D is TRBD1 (6 bases). This CDR3 region has 14 residues. The V and J ends lost 1 base and 10 bases respectively, with 13 bases between them. CDR1 SGHTA and CDR2 FQGTGA come from the germline V gene. In DNA form, the CDR3 reads TGTGCCAGCAGCTTAATGCCAGGGGAAGGAAAACTGTTTTTT. Its protein is CASSLMPGEGKLFF.

This rearrangement joins TRBV29-1 to TRBJ2-7; 7 positions agree with TRBD2. The CDR3 consists of 13 residues. With V trimmed by 3 bases and J by 5 bases, 7 bases remained unmatched. CDR1 and CDR2 from the germline V gene are SQVTM and ANQGSEA. Here the CDR3 reads CSVDGGRAHEQYF. As DNA, the CDR3 is TGCAGCGTTGACGGTGGGAGGGCCCACGAGCAGTACTTC.

Regarding this clonotype: The DNA is omitted, as the CDR3 cannot be located on it reliably, and the CDR3 follows TCRdb's listing. The gene calls are TRBV6-5 and TRBJ2-2; TRBD1 is the table's D call and was not checked against the DNA. Counting both end residues, the CDR3 totals 23 amino acids. The germline V gene has CDR1 MNHEY and CDR2 SVGAGI. This CDR3 is CASSYSTSSYEQYFGPGTGELFF.

The chain links TRBV19 to TRBJ1-2; 7 bases are a match to TRBD1. Germline V gives CDR1 LNHDA, CDR2 SQIVND (reference sequence). The CDR3 has 13 amino acids. The V gene end was trimmed by 6 bases and the J gene end by 4 bases; junction bases not matched to a gene: 5. The CDR3 spells CASSRQGGYGYTF. Written as DNA, the CDR3 is TGTGCCAGTAGCCGACAGGGAGGCTATGGCTACACCTTC.

The chain is built from TRBV15 and TRBJ2-3, with 7 nucleotides matching TRBD2. The CDR3 runs 17 residues. V trimming: 3 bases; J trimming: 5 bases; junction bases outside the gene matches: 14. Germline assignment: CDR1 LNHNV and CDR2 YYDKDF (reference sequence). The CDR3 sequence: CATSRSLGLPVVDTQYF. The CDR3 DNA follows: TGTGCCACCAGCAGGTCCCTGGGACTACCGGTGGTAGATACGCAGTATTTT.

The rearrangement joins TRBV15 to TRBJ1-6; 7 bases fit TRBD1. This CDR3 is built from 16 residues. Germline CDR1 and CDR2: LNHNV and YYDKDF (reference sequence). The J segment lost 6 bases and the V segment lost 5 bases, leaving 10 bases of the junction unmatched. The CDR3 nucleotides are TGTGCCACCAGCTCCCGACAGGGAAGTGGTAATTCACCCCTCCACTTT. This encodes CATSSRQGSGNSPLHF.

V gene TRBV7-2 combines with J gene TRBJ2-3; D is unclear. Trimming removed 2 bases from V and 4 bases from J, with 7 bases in between. This CDR3 has 13 residues. CDR1 SGHTA and CDR2 FQGNSA come from the germline V gene. In nucleotides, the CDR3 is TGTGCCAGCAGCTTAATGCCTGCAGATACGCAGTATTTT. This encodes CASSLMPADTQYF.

The chain links TRBV6-2 or TRBV6-3 to TRBJ2-7; TRBD2 matches at 8 bases. CDR3 length: 17 residues. The germline gives CDR1 MNHEY, CDR2 SVGEGT. Trimming removed 7 bases from V and 0 bases from J; junction bases left unmatched: 14. The CDR3 region is CASTKRASGRSSYEQYF. The CDR3 DNA is TGTGCCAGCACCAAGAGGGCTAGCGGGCGGAGCTCCTACGAGCAGTACTTC.

The V call is TRBV6-5, the J call TRBJ2-5; no clear D gene. Germline CDR1 MNHEY, CDR2 SVGAGI. The CDR3 runs to 13 residues. V lost 2 bases and J lost 4, with 8 bases in between. The CDR3 sequence: CASSYDTRETQYF. CDR3 DNA: TGTGCCAGCAGTTACGACACCAGAGAGACCCAGTACTTC.

This clonotype was picked up one time. The gene calls are TRBV30 and TRBJ2-2, with D possibly TRBD2 on 6 matching bases. This CDR3 is 14 amino acids long. V lost 4 bases and J 4 bases, leaving 13 bases between the germline ends. CDR1 and CDR2 (germline): GTSNPN, SVGIG (reference sequence). Written as DNA, the CDR3 is TGTGCCTGGACGGATGGGGGGAGCACCGGGGAGCTGTTTTTT. Amino acid sequence: CAWTDGGSTGELFF. The complete variable domain, with remaining parts taken from reference TRBV30 and TRBJ2-2, reads SQTIHQWPATLVQPVGSPLSLECTVEGTSNPNLYWYRQAAGRGLQLLFYSVGIGQISSEVPQNLSASRPQDRQFILSSKKLLLSDSGFYLCAWTDGGSTGELFFGEGSRLTVL.

The chain combines TRBV20-1 with TRBJ2-7; TRBD2 aligns across 12 bases. The germline V gene has CDR1 DFQATT and CDR2 SNEGSKA (reference sequence). CDR3 length equals 15 residues. The V segment lost 6 bases and the J segment 0 bases; nucleotides outside the gene matches: 6. CDR3 nucleotides: TGCAGTGCCAACCCGACTAGCGGGAGCTCCTACGAGCAGTACTTC. It encodes CSANPTSGSSYEQYF.

The chain carries TRBV5-1 and TRBJ2-3; D is perhaps TRBD1 or TRBD2 (5 bases each). The CDR3 has 14 residues. Germline values: CDR1 SGHRS, CDR2 YFSETQ. V lost 1 base and J 2 bases, leaving 8 bases between the germline ends. For the CDR3, the DNA is TGCGCCAGCAGCTTGTGGGACCCCACAGATACGCAGTATTTT. It translates to CASSLWDPTDTQYF.

The chain recombines TRBV11-2 with TRBJ2-5; the D gene is possibly TRBD1 (7 bases). Trimming left V 2 bases short and J 7 bases short, with 23 bases between. The CDR3 is made up of 17 amino acids. Per germline, CDR1 SGHAT and CDR2 FQNNGV. CDR3: CASSLLRGKGALVTQYF. As DNA, the CDR3 is TGTGCCAGCAGCTTACTCCGGGGGAAGGGGGCGCTGGTGACCCAGTACTTC.

V is TRBV20-1 and J is TRBJ1-3; a weak D match, TRBD1 (5 bases). This CDR3 comprises 15 residues. The V gene lost 2 bases and the J gene lost 0 bases, with 11 bases spanning the gap. In germline, CDR1 is DFQATT, CDR2 SNEGSKA (reference sequence). The CDR3 coding sequence is TGCAGTGCTAGACCCGGGACCAACTCTGGAAACACCATATATTTT. Translating it yields CSARPGTNSGNTIYF.

The chain uses TRBV11-3 and TRBJ2-1; 9 bases agree with TRBD1. Germline V CDR1 and CDR2: SGHNT, YENEEA. The V gene end was trimmed by 4 bases and the J gene end by 8 bases; junction bases not matched to a gene: 12. The CDR3 has 16 amino acids. This CDR3 is CASSSAWTGVLDEQFF. The CDR3 nucleotides are TGTGCCAGCAGCTCTGCCTGGACAGGGGTTTTGGATGAGCAGTTCTTC.

V and J are TRBV6-1 and TRBJ2-7, with TRBD2 as a possible D gene (5 bases). The CDR3 runs to 12 residues. The V and J ends lost 6 bases and 0 bases respectively, with 6 bases between them. Germline CDR1 MNHNS, CDR2 SASEGT. This chain's CDR3 is CASRRDSYEQYF. In DNA, the CDR3 is TGTGCCAGCAGGAGGGACTCCTACGAGCAGTACTTC.

This clonotype was seen only once. The CDR3 region is CASRIPGLAGNTGELFF. The CDR3 DNA reads TGTGCCAGCAGGATTCCGGGACTAGCGGGGAACACCGGGGAGCTGTTTTTT. The chain joins TRBV6-2 or TRBV6-3 to TRBJ2-2; 12 bases line up with TRBD2. J gave up 1 base and V 6 bases, and 6 bases lay outside the gene matches. The CDR3 extends over 17 amino acids. Germline V lookup: CDR1 MNHEY, CDR2 SVGEGT.

This rearrangement joins TRBV12-3 or TRBV12-4 to TRBJ1-1; 10 bases align to TRBD1. CDR3 length: 15 residues. J lost 1 base, V lost 4 bases, and 3 bases had no gene match. The CDR3, as DNA: TGTGCCAGCAGTTATAGGGACAGGGGGAACACTGAAGCTTTCTTT. Translating gives CASSYRDRGNTEAFF.

The genes are TRBV6-1 and TRBJ1-3; 10 bases are shared with TRBD1. CDR1 is MNHNS and CDR2 is SASEGT in the germline V gene. The junction had 17 bases not matched to a gene; V was cut back by 8 bases and J by 4 bases. The CDR3 covers 18 residues. DNA for the CDR3: TGTGCCAGCTGTGGTGGGCCGACAGGGGGCGCGGAAGGAAACACCATATATTTT. It is translated as CASCGGPTGGAEGNTIYF.

The genes are TRBV11-3 and TRBJ1-3; D unresolved. Germline CDR1 SGHNT, CDR2 YENEEA. V lost 3 bases and J 0 bases, leaving 9 bases between the germline ends. The CDR3 runs to 15 residues. The CDR3 reads CASSFATTSGNTIYF. The DNA of the CDR3 is TGTGCCAGCAGCTTCGCCACGACCTCTGGAAACACCATATATTTT.

The chain uses TRBV25-1 and TRBJ1-2; 9 nucleotides align to TRBD1. This CDR3 comprises 15 residues. V was clipped by 2 bases and J by 2 bases; unmatched bases: 3. CDR1 and CDR2 (germline): MGHDK, SYGVNS. CDR3 loop: CASSEEDRGNYGYTF. The CDR3 DNA reads as TGTGCCAGCAGTGAAGAAGACAGGGGGAACTATGGCTACACCTTC.

This sequence joins TRBV27 and TRBJ1-3; D gene ambiguous. CDR1 is MNHEY, CDR2 SMNVEV, per germline (reference sequence). The CDR3 covers 13 residues. V dropped 6 bases and J dropped 2 bases, with 8 bases sitting between them. The CDR3 here is CASRLAAGNTIYF. CDR3 nucleotides: TGTGCCAGCAGGTTGGCAGCTGGAAACACCATATATTTT.

The chain recombines TRBV11-3 with TRBJ2-5; tentative D call: TRBD2 (5 bases). The V gene lost 2 bases and the J gene lost 6 bases, with 10 bases spanning the gap. The CDR3 length is 13 residues. From germline, CDR1 is SGHNT and CDR2 YENEEA. The CDR3 sequence: CASSLRGGQTQYF. For the CDR3, the DNA is TGTGCCAGCAGCTTACGGGGTGGTCAGACCCAGTACTTC. The variable domain in full, with the rest retrieved from reference TRBV11-3 and TRBJ2-5, is EAGVVQSPRYKIIEKKQPVAFWCNPISGHNTLYWYLQNLGQGPELLIRYENEEAVDDSQLPKDRFSAERLKGVDSTLKIQPAELGDSAVYLCASSLRGGQTQYFGPGTRLLVL.